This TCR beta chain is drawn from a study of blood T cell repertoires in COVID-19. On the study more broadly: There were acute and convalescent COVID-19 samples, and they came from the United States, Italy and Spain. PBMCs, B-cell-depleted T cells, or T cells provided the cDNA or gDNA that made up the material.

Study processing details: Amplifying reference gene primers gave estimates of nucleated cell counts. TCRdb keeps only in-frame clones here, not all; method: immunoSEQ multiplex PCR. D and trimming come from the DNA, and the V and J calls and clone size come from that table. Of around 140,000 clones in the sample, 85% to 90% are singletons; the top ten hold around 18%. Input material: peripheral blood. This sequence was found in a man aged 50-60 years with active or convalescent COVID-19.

The CDR3 region is CASSFDSFLEQYF. The CDR3 bases are TGCGCCAGCAGCTTCGACAGTTTTCTCGAGCAGTACTTC. The rearrangement links TRBV5-1 to TRBJ2-7; D possibly corresponds to TRBD1 (5 bases). The length of the CDR3 is 13 residues. CDR1 and CDR2 from the germline V gene are SGHRS and YFSETQ. Trimming shortened V by 2 bases and J by 6 bases, and 12 bases separated the two germline ends.